The clone carrying this TCR beta chain was seen a single time. Its specificity is unknown. The sample comes from a study of post-analysis software for immune sequencing data. At the level of the study: Included courses were relapsing-remitting and secondary progressive multiple sclerosis; progressive-relapsing multiple sclerosis was also included. Study findings and constraints: Patients showed TRBV5-6, TRBV5-1 and TRBV20-1 among about five TRBV segments more frequent than in controls. F measure clustering grouped samples strongly by preparation batch. In multiple sclerosis, normalized Chao1 diversity was significantly below that of controls.

The TCR beta cDNA libraries carried unique molecular identifiers. T cells numbering about 0.9 to 10 million yielded cDNA molecules that totaled approximately 500,000. TCRdb redid the calling of the PCR reads with MiXCR, one entry per CDR3 protein. This sample carries 650,000 to 850,000 distinct CDR3 sequences, around 46% of them seen once, and the ten largest clones take just under 5%. V lost 3 bases and J lost 7, with 12 bases in between. The CDR3 runs to 13 residues. Per germline, CDR1 SGHTA and CDR2 FQGNSA. This clonotype was obtained from a girl aged 10 to 17 with multiple sclerosis. Sequenced: blood. V gene TRBV7-2 combines with J gene TRBJ1-2; D may be TRBD1 (5 bases). The CDR3 spells CASSFLGTSGYTF. CDR3 DNA: TGTGCCAGCAGCTTCCTAGGGACGTCTGGCTACACCTTC. Together with reference TRBV7-2 and TRBJ1-2, the CDR3 gives the full variable domain: GAGVSQSPSNKVTEKGKDVELRCDPISGHTALYWYRQSLGQGLEFLIYFQGNSAPDKSGLPSDRFSAERTGGSVSTLTIQRTQQEDSAVYLCASSFLGTSGYTFGSGTRLTVV.